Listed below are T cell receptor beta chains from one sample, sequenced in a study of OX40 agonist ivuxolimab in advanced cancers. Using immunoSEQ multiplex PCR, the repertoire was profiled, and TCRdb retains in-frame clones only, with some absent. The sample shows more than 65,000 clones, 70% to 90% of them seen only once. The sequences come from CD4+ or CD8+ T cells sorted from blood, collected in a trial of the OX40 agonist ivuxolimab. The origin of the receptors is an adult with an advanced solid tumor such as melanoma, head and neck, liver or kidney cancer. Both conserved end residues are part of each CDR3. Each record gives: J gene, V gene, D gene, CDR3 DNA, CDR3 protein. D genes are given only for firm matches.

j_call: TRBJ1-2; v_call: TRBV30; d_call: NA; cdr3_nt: TGTGCCTGGAGTGTCAGGGGCGCGAATGGCTACACCTTC; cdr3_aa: CAWSVRGANGYTF
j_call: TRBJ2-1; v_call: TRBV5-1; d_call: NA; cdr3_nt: TGCGCCAGCAGCTTGGCCCGAGGAAATGAGCAGTTCTTC; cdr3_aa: CASSLARGNEQFF
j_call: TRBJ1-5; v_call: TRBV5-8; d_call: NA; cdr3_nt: TGTGCCAGCAGCTTGTCCGTATCCTATAGCAATCAGCCCCAGCATTTT; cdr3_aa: CASSLSVSYSNQPQHF
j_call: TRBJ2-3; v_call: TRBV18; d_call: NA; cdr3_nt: TGTGCCAGCTCACCGAGGGTCCGGGAGACGCAGTATTTT; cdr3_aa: CASSPRVRETQYF
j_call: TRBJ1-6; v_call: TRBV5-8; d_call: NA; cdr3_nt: TGTGCCAGCAGCTTGGGGCTACAGGGCTCCTATAATTCACCCCTCCACTTT; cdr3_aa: CASSLGLQGSYNSPLHF
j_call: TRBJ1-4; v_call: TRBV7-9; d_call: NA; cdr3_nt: TGTGCCAGCAGCTTAAGTCTCGCAGGCGGAGAAAAACTGTTTTTT; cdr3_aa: CASSLSLAGGEKLFF
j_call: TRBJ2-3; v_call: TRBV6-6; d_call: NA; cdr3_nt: TGTGCCAGCAGTTCCCCCAGGGGCGAGGCAGATACGCAGTATTTT; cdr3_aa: CASSSPRGEADTQYF
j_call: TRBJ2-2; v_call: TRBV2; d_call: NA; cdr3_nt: TGTGCCAGCAGTGTGCTGGGAACATCCGGGGAGCTGTTTTTT; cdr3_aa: CASSVLGTSGELFF
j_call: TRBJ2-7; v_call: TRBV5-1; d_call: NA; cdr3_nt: TGCGCCAGCAGCTCCGGAGGTAGTTACGAGCAGTACTTC; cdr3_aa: CASSSGGSYEQYF
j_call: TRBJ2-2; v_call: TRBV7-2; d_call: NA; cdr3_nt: TGTGCCAGCAGCTTAGGGGGACGTTCCACCGGGGAGCTGTTTTTT; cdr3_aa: CASSLGGRSTGELFF